This T cell receptor (beta chain) is from a study of T cell responses to AZD1222 COVID-19 vaccine. Points from the study as a whole: Repertoire sampling was restricted to post-peak T cell response timepoints.

Germline CDR1 reads SNHLY; CDR2 reads FYNNEI. V was pared by 0 bases and J by 0 bases, with 9 bases between. This CDR3 contains 16 residues. The assay was immunoSEQ multiplex PCR, and TCRdb's table has in-frame clones only and misses some. Among around 140,000 clones listed, roughly 93% were seen once. With regard to this clone: Its specificity is unknown.

The sample in question was peripheral blood, obtained after recovery from COVID-19. This sequence originates from an adult who had recovered from COVID-19. The J gene is TRBJ1-3, the V gene TRBV2; D call uncertain. CDR3 protein: CASSEARGSSGNTIYF. DNA for the CDR3: TGTGCCAGCAGTGAAGCGCGAGGAAGCTCTGGAAACACCATATATTTT.